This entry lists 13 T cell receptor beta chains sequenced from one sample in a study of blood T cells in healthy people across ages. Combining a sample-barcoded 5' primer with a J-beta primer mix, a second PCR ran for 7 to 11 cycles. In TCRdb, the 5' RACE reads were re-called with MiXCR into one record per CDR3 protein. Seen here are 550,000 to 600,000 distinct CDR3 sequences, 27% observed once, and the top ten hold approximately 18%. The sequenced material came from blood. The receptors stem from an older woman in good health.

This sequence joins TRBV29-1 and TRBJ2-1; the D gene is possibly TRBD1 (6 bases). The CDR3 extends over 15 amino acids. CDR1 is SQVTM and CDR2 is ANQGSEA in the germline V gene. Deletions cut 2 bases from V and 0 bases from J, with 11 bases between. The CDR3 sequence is CSVETGSGSYNEQFF. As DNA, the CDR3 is TGCAGCGTTGAAACAGGGTCGGGCTCCTACAATGAGCAGTTCTTC.

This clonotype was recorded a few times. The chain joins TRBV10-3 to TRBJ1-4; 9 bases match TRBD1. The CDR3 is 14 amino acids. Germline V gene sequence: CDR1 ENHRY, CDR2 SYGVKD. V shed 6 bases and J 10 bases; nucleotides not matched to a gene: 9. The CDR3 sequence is CAIRGTGSDGKLFF. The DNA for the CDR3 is TGTGCCATCAGGGGGACAGGGAGTGATGGAAAACTGTTTTTT.

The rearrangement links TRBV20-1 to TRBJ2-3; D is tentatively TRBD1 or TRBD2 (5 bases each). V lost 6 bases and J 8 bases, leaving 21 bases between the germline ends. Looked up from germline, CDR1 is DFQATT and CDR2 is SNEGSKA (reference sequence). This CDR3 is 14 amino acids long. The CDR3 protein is CSAQTGRLRGTQYF. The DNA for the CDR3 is TGCAGTGCCCAGACGGGACGGCTCCGTGGTACGCAGTATTTT.

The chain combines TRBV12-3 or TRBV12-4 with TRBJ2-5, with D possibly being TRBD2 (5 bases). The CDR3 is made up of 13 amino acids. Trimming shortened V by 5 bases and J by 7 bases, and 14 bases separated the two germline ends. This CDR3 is CASSAGLPRTQYF. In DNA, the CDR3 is TGTGCCAGCAGTGCTGGACTTCCAAGGACCCAGTACTTC.

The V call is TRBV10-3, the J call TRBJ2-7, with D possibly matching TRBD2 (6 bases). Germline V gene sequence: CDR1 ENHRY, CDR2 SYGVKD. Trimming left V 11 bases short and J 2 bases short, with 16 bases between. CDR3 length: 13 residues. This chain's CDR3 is CAAGRGLPYEQYF. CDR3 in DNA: TGTGCCGCGGGACGGGGGTTACCCTACGAGCAGTACTTC.

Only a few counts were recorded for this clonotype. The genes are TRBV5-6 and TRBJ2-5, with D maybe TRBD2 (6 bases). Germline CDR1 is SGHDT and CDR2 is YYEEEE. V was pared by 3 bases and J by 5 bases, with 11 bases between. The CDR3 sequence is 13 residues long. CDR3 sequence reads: CASSSYGGETQYF. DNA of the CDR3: TGTGCCAGCAGCTCCTATGGGGGGGAGACCCAGTACTTC.

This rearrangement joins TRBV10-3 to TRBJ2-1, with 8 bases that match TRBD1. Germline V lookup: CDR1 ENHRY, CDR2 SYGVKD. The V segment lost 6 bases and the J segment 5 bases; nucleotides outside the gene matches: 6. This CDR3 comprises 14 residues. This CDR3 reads CAISSGQVDNEQFF. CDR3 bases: TGTGCCATCAGCTCGGGACAGGTCGACAATGAGCAGTTCTTC.

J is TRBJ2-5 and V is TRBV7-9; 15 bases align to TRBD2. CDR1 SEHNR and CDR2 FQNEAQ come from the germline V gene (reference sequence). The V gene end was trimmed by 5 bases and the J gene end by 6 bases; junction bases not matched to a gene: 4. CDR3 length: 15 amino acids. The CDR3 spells CASSVGTSGGKTQYF. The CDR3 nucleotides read TGTGCCAGCAGCGTCGGGACTAGCGGGGGGAAGACCCAGTACTTC.

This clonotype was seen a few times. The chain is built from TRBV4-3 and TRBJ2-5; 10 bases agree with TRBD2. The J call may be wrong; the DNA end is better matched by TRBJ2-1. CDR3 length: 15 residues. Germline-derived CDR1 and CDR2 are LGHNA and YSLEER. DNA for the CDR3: TGCGCCAGCAGCCAACGTAGCGGGGGGAACAATGAGCAGTTCTTC. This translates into CASSQRSGGNNEQFF.

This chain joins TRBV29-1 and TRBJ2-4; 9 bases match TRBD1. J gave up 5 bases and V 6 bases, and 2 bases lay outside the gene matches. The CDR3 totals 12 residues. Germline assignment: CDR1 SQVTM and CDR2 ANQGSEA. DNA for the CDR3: TGCAGCGTATGGACAGGGGAAAACATTCAGTACTTC. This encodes CSVWTGENIQYF.

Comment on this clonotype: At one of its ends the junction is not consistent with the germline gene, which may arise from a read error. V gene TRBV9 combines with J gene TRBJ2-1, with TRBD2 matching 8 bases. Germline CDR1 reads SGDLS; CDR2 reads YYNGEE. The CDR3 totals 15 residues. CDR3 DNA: TGTGCCAGCAGCGTAGAGGGTCGGGGGGGGAATGAGCGGTTCTTC. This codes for CASSVEGRGGNERFF.

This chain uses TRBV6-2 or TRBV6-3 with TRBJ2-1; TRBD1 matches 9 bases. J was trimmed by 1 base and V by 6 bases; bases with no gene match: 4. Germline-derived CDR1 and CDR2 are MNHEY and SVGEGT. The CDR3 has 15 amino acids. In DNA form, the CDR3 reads TGTGCCAGCAGGACAGGGGGAAAGTCCTACAATGAGCAGTTCTTC. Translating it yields CASRTGGKSYNEQFF.

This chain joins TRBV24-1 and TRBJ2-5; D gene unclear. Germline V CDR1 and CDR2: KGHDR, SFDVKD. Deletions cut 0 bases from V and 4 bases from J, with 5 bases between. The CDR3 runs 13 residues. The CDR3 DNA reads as TGTGCCACCAGTGATTTGCAAGGAGAGACCCAGTACTTC. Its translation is CATSDLQGETQYF.